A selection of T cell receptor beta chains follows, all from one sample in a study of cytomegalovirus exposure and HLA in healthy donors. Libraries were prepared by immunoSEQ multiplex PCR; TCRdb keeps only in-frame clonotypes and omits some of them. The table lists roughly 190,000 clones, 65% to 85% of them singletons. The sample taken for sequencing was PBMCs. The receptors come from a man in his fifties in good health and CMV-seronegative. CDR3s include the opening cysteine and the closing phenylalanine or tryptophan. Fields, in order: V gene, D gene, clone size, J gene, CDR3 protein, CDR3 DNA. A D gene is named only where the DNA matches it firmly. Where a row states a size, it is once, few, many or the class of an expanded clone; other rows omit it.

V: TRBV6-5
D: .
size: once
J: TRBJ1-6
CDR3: CASRVYRQINSPLHF
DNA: TGTGCCAGCAGAGTCTACAGACAGATAAACTCACCCCTCCACTTT

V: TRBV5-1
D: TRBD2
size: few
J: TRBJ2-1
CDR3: CASSLEGGGSYNEQFF
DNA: TGCGCCAGCAGCTTGGAGGGCGGGGGGTCCTACAATGAGCAGTTCTTC

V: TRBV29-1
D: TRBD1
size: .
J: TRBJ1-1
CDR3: CSVERTGTTLNTEAFF
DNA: TGCAGCGTTGAACGGACAGGAACTACTTTGAACACTGAAGCTTTCTTT

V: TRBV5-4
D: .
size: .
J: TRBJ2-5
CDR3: CASSLAGDGETQYF
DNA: TGTGCCAGCAGCTTGGCAGGGGATGGCGAGACCCAGTACTTC

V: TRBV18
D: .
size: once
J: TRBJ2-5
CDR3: CASSPGVQETQYF
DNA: TGTGCCAGCTCACCAGGAGTTCAAGAGACCCAGTACTTC

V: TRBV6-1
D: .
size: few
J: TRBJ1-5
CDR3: CASSVDSYSNQPQHF
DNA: TGTGCCAGCAGTGTGGACAGCTATAGCAATCAGCCCCAGCATTTT

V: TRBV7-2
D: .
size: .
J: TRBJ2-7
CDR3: CASSRRDPGDEQYF
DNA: TGTGCCAGCAGCCGCAGGGACCCGGGGGACGAGCAGTACTTC

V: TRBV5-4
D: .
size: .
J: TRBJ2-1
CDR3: CASSLEGVYNEQFF
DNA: TGTGCCAGCAGCCTGGAAGGGGTCTACAATGAGCAGTTCTTC

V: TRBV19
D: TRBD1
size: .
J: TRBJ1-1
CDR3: CASRRTGAANTEAFF
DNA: TGTGCCAGTAGAAGGACAGGGGCCGCGAACACTGAAGCTTTCTTT

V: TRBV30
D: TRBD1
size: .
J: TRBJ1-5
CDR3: CAWQGQYSNQPQHF
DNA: TGTGCCTGGCAGGGACAGTATAGCAATCAGCCCCAGCATTTT

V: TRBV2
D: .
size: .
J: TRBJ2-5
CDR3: CASREGETQYF
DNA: TGTGCCAGCAGGGAGGGGGAGACCCAGTACTTC

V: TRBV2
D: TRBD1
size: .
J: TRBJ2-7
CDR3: CASSVEQGSYEQYF
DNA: TGTGCCAGCAGTGTCGAACAGGGGAGCTACGAGCAGTACTTC

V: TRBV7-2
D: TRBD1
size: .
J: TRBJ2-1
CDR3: CASNHRGGFNEQFF
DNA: TGTGCCAGCAACCACAGGGGTGGGTTCAATGAGCAGTTCTTC

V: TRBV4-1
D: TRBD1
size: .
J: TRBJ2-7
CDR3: CASSLIPRDSGYEQYF
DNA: TGCGCCAGCAGCCTGATCCCCCGGGACAGTGGATACGAGCAGTACTTC

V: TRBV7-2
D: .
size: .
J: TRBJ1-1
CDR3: CASSLLRMNTEAFF
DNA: TGTGCCAGCAGCTTATTGCGTATGAACACTGAAGCTTTCTTT

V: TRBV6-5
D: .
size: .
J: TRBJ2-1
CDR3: CASSSRARDNEQFF
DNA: TGTGCCAGCAGTTCTCGCGCCCGGGACAATGAGCAGTTCTTC

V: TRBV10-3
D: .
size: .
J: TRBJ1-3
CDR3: CAISPQGGSGNTIYF
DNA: TGTGCCATCAGTCCACAGGGCGGATCTGGAAACACCATATATTTT

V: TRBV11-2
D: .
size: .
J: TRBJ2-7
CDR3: CASTGVSYEQYF
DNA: TGTGCCAGCACGGGTGTTTCCTACGAGCAGTACTTC

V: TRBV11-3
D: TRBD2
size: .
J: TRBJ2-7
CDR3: CASSSRLAGNYEQYF
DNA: TGTGCCAGCAGCTCCCGACTAGCGGGGAACTACGAGCAGTACTTC

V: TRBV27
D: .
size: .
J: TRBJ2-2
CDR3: CASSFGTSTGELFF
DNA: TGTGCCAGCAGTTTCGGGACAAGCACCGGGGAGCTGTTTTTT

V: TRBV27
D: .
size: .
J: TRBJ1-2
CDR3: CASRDSNYGYTF
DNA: TGTGCCAGCAGAGACAGCAACTATGGCTACACCTTC

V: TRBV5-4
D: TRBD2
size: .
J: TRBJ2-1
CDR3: CASSSGTSGGAREQFF
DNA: TGTGCCAGCAGCTCCGGGACTAGCGGGGGGGCCCGTGAGCAGTTCTTC

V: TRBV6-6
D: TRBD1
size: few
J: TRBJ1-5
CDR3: CASSRADRNQPQHF
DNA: TGTGCCAGCAGTCGTGCGGACAGGAATCAGCCCCAGCATTTT

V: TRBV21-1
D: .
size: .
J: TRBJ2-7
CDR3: CASNARDRVGYEQYF
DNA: TGTGCCAGCAACGCCAGGGACAGGGTTGGTTACGAGCAGTACTTC

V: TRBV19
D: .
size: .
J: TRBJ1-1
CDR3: CASSIGNLGVVQWTAPEAFF
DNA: TGTGCCAGTAGTATAGGAAATTTAGGGGTAGTGCAATGGACAGCCCCTGAAGCTTTCTTT

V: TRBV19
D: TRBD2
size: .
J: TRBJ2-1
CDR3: CASSLLTSGGREQFF
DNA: TGTGCCAGTAGCCTCCTCACTAGCGGGGGGCGGGAGCAGTTCTTC

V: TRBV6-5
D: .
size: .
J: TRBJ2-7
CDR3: CASSYRVGRAYEQYF
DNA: TGTGCCAGCAGTTATAGGGTCGGCAGGGCTTACGAGCAGTACTTC

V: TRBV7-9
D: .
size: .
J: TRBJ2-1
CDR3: CASSLAHGRSNEQFF
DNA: TGTGCCAGCAGCTTAGCGCATGGGCGTTCCAATGAGCAGTTCTTC

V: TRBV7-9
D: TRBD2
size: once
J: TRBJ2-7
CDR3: CASSFWGGNYEQYF
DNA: TGTGCCAGCAGCTTTTGGGGGGGGAACTACGAGCAGTACTTC